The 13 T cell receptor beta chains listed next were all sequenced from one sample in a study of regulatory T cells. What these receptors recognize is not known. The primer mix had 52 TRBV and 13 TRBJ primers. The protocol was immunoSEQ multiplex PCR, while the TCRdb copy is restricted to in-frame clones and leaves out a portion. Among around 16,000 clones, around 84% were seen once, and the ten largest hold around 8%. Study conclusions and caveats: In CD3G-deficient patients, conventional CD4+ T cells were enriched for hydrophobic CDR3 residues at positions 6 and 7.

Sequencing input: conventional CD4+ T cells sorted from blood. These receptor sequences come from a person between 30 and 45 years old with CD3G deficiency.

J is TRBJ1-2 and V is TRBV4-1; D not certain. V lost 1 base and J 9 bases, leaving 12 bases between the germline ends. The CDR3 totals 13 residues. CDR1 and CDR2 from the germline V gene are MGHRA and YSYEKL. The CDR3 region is CASSQVLELSYTF. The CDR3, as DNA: TGCGCCAGCAGCCAAGTTCTGGAACTGAGCTACACCTTC.

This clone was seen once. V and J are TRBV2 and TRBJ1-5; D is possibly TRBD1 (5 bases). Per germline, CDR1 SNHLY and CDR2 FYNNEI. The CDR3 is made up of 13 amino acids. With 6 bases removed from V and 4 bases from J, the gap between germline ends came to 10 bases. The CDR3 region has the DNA TGTGCCAGCAGCCTTTCAGGGAATCAGCCCCAGCATTTT. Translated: CASSLSGNQPQHF.

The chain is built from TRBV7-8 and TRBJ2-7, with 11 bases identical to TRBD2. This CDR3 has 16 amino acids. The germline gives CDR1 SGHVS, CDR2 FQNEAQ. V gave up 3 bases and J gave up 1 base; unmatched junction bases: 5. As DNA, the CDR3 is TGTGCCAGCAGCTTGGCCGGGACTAGCGGTTCCTACGAGCAGTACTTC. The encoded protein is CASSLAGTSGSYEQYF. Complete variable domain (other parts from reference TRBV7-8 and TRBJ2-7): GAGVSQSPRYKVAKRGQDVALRCDPISGHVSLFWYQQALGQGPEFLTYFQNEAQLDKSGLPSDRFFAERPEGSVSTLKIQRTQQEDSAVYLCASSLAGTSGSYEQYFGPGTRLTVT.

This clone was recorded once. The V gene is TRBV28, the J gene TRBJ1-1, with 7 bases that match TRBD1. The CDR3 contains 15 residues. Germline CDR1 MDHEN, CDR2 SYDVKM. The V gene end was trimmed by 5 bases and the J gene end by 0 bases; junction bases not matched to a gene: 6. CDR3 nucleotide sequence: TGTGCCAGCAGTCGTCCGGGACAGCTGAACACTGAAGCTTTCTTT. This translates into CASSRPGQLNTEAFF. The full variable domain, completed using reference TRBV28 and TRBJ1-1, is DVKVTQSSRYLVKRTGEKVFLECVQDMDHENMFWYRQDPGLGLRLIYFSYDVKMKEKGDIPEGYSVSREKKERFSLILESASTNQTSMYLCASSRPGQLNTEAFFGQGTRLTVV.

For the CDR3, the DNA is TGTGCCAGCAGTCCTCTACTTTACAGGGTAGGGTCCTACAATGAGCAGTTCTTC. This encodes CASSPLLYRVGSYNEQFF. The V gene is TRBV28, the J gene TRBJ2-1, with D maybe TRBD1 (6 bases). V lost 5 bases to trimming and J lost 1 base, with 21 bases between them. CDR3 size: 18 residues. Germline V CDR1 and CDR2: MDHEN, SYDVKM.

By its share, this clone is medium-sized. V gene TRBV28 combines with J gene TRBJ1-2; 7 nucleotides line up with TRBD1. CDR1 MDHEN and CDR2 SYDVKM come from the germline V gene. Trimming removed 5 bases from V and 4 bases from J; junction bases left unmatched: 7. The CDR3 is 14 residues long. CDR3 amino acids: CASSPQGQVYGYTF. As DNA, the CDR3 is TGTGCCAGCAGTCCACAAGGACAGGTCTATGGCTACACCTTC.

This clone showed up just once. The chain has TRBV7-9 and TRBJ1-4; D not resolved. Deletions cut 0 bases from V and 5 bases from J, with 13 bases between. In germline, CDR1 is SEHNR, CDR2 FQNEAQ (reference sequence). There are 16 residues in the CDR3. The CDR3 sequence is CASSLALSGRNEKLFF. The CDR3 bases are TGTGCCAGCAGCTTAGCGCTATCCGGCAGGAATGAAAAACTGTTTTTT.

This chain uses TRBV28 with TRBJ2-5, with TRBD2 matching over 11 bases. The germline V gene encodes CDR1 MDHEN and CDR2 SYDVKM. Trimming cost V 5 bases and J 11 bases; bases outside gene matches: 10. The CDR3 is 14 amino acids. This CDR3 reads CASSVAGGLGEQYF. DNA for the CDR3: TGTGCCAGCAGTGTAGCGGGAGGGTTGGGAGAGCAGTACTTC.

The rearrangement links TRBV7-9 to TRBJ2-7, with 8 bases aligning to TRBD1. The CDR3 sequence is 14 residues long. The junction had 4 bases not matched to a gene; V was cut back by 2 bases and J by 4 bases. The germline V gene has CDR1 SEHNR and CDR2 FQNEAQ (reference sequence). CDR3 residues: CASSLRQGRYEQYF. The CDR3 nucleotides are TGTGCCAGCAGCTTACGACAGGGGAGATACGAGCAGTACTTC.

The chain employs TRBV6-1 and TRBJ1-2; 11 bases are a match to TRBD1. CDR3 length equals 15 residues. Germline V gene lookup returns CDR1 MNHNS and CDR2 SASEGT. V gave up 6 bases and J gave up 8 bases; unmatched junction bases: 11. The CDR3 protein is CASRVSRTGGRGYTF. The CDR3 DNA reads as TGTGCCAGCAGGGTGTCCCGGACAGGGGGCAGGGGCTACACCTTC.

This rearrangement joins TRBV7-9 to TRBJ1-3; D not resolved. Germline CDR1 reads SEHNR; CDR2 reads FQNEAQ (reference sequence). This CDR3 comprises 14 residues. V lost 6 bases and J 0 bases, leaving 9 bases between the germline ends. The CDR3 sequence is CASRPTGSGNTIYF. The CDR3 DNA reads TGTGCCAGCAGACCGACGGGCTCTGGAAACACCATATATTTT. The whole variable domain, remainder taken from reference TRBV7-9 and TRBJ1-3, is DTGVSQNPRHKITKRGQNVTFRCDPISEHNRLYWYRQTLGQGPEFLTYFQNEAQLEKSRLLSDRFSAERPKGSFSTLEIQRTEQGDSAMYLCASRPTGSGNTIYFGEGSWLTVV.

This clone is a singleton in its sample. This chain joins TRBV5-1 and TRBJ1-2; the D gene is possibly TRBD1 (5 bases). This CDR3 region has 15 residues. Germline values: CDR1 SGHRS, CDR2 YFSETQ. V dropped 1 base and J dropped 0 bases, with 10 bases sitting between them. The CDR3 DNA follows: TGCGCCAGCAGCTTGTCGGCAGGGTCTAACTATGGCTACACCTTC. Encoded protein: CASSLSAGSNYGYTF.

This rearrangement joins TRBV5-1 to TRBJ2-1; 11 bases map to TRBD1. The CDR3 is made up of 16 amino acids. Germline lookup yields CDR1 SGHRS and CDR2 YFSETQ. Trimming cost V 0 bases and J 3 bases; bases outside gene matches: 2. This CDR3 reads CASSLGGTGGYNEQFF. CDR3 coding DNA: TGCGCCAGCAGCTTGGGCGGGACAGGGGGCTACAATGAGCAGTTCTTC.